The 25 T cell receptor beta chains below come from one sample, sequenced in a study of blood T cell repertoires in COVID-19. This table comes from immunoSEQ multiplex PCR, and its TCRdb copy is limited to in-frame clones, with some not included. This table has fewer than 300,000 clones, more than 70% appearing once. Sequenced material: peripheral blood. The receptors stem from a woman between 18 and 30 years old with acute or convalescent COVID-19.

This clone was picked up a small number of times. V and J are TRBV25-1 and TRBJ1-6; 8 bases line up with TRBD1. V shed 6 bases, J shed 8 bases, and the junction held 9 bases outside the gene matches. The CDR3 runs to 15 residues. The germline V gene has CDR1 MGHDK and CDR2 SYGVNS. The chain's CDR3 is CASREQGARDSPLHF. The CDR3 coding sequence is TGTGCCAGCAGGGAGCAGGGGGCGCGGGATTCACCCCTCCACTTT.

This clone was observed a handful of times. The chain couples TRBV6-4 to TRBJ2-1, with 8 bases that match TRBD1. The CDR3 covers 17 residues. After removal of 2 bases from V and 0 bases from J, the junction contained 6 bases not matched to a gene. CDR1 and CDR2 (germline): MRHNA, SNTAGT. CDR3 coding DNA: TGTGCCAGCAGTGACCCGAGGGACAGGTTCTCCTACAATGAGCAGTTCTTC. This sequence encodes CASSDPRDRFSYNEQFF.

The chain carries TRBV30 and TRBJ1-5; 8 nucleotides line up with TRBD1. CDR3 size: 16 residues. V was pared by 5 bases and J by 2 bases, with 11 bases of the junction left unmatched. The germline V gene has CDR1 GTSNPN and CDR2 SVGIG (reference sequence). The CDR3 loop is CAWSRGLGGRNQPQHF. The CDR3 nucleotides are TGTGCCTGGTCCAGGGGGCTCGGCGGGCGCAATCAGCCCCAGCATTTT.

The chain recombines TRBV5-4 with TRBJ2-1; 7 nucleotides agree with TRBD2. Per germline, CDR1 SGHNT and CDR2 YYREEE (reference sequence). The CDR3 loop spans 15 amino acids. V lost 4 bases, J lost 0 bases, and 4 bases stayed unmatched. The CDR3 DNA reads as TGTGCCAGCAGCCTAAAGCGGGGCTCCTACAATGAGCAGTTCTTC. Encoded protein: CASSLKRGSYNEQFF.

The genes are TRBV25-1 and TRBJ1-2; no clear D. Germline V gene data show CDR1 as MGHDK and CDR2 as SYGVNS. Between the trimmed V and J ends, which lost 3 bases and 6 bases, there was a span of 8 bases. The CDR3 spans 12 residues. This CDR3 is CASSDGVNGYTF. For the CDR3, the DNA is TGTGCCAGCAGTGATGGAGTAAATGGCTACACCTTC.

This clone was detected only a few times. This rearrangement joins TRBV5-4 to TRBJ2-7, with D possibly matching TRBD2 (5 bases). Germline V lookup: CDR1 SGHNT, CDR2 YYREEE (reference sequence). The length of the CDR3 is 15 residues. Trimming cost V 4 bases and J 3 bases, with 17 bases left between them. CDR3 coding DNA: TGTGCCAGCAGCCCGGACTCCCAGTCATTCTACGAGCAGTACTTC. It is translated as CASSPDSQSFYEQYF.

The chain recombines TRBV19 with TRBJ2-7; D is perhaps TRBD2 (5 bases). The length of the CDR3 is 14 residues. V dropped 3 bases and J dropped 3 bases, with 12 bases sitting between them. Germline V gene data show CDR1 as LNHDA and CDR2 as SQIVND (reference sequence). CDR3 bases: TGTGCCAGTAGTATGAGAGGGTCTGGCTACGAGCAGTACTTC. Its translation: CASSMRGSGYEQYF.

J is TRBJ2-7 and V is TRBV19; 9 bases agree with TRBD1. The germline V gene has CDR1 LNHDA and CDR2 SQIVND (reference sequence). The trim removed 5 bases at V and 6 bases at J, leaving 8 bases unmatched. CDR3 length: 14 amino acids. CDR3 nucleotide sequence: TGTGCCAGTAGTTCGGACAGGGGTGGGGGCGAGCAGTACTTC. Translated, it gives CASSSDRGGGEQYF.

The V gene is TRBV14, the J gene TRBJ2-1; TRBD2 matches 7 bases. In germline, CDR1 is SGHDN, CDR2 FVKESK. J gave up 12 bases and V 1 base, and 6 bases lay outside the gene matches. CDR3 length: 13 amino acids. The CDR3 loop is CASSQVGGSGQFF. DNA for the CDR3: TGTGCCAGCAGCCAAGTGGGCGGGAGCGGGCAGTTCTTC.

The chain recombines TRBV5-6 with TRBJ1-5, with TRBD1 as a possible D gene (5 bases). Germline lookup yields CDR1 SGHDT and CDR2 YYEEEE. V was shortened by 1 base and J by 5 bases, with 7 bases between the two germline ends. The CDR3 is made up of 13 amino acids. CDR3 DNA sequence: TGTGCCAGCAGCTTGCGGGGGGATCAGCCCCAGCATTTT. Translating it yields CASSLRGDQPQHF.

The chain is built from TRBV12-5 and TRBJ2-1; 11 bases align to TRBD2. The V and J ends lost 6 bases and 9 bases, in that order; junction bases with no gene match: 10. The germline gives CDR1 LGHNT, CDR2 FRNRAP. CDR3 length: 15 amino acids. In DNA, the CDR3 is TGTGCTAGTGGCCCTAGCGGGAGGATTACTCCTGAGCAGTTCTTC. This translates into CASGPSGRITPEQFF.

The chain carries TRBV19 and TRBJ2-7; the D gene is possibly TRBD1 (5 bases). The CDR3 extends over 14 amino acids. The germline V and J ends were trimmed by 3 bases and 7 bases, with 16 bases remaining between them. Germline CDR1 and CDR2: LNHDA and SQIVND (reference sequence). The CDR3 DNA sequence: TGTGCCAGTAGTATCCAACATCAGGGTTGGGAGCAGTACTTC. It specifies CASSIQHQGWEQYF.

This chain connects TRBV6-5 to TRBJ1-1; TRBD1 matches at 9 bases. This CDR3 is built from 13 residues. Germline loops: CDR1 MNHEY, CDR2 SVGAGI. The V and J ends lost 6 bases and 10 bases, in that order; junction bases with no gene match: 9. CDR3 loop: CASRRGTGNRAFF. DNA for the CDR3: TGTGCCAGCAGACGAGGGACAGGGAATAGAGCTTTCTTT.

This chain joins TRBV7-3 and TRBJ2-3, with D perhaps TRBD1 (5 bases). This CDR3 is 14 amino acids long. Germline V gene lookup returns CDR1 SGHTA and CDR2 FQGTGA. The V and J ends lost 3 bases and 6 bases respectively, with 13 bases between them. CDR3 sequence (DNA): TGTGCCAGCAGCTTTCAGGGCCCACAGGATACGCAGTATTTT. The encoded protein is CASSFQGPQDTQYF. The variable domain in full, with the rest retrieved from reference TRBV7-3 and TRBJ2-3, is GAGVSQTPSNKVTEKGKYVELRCDPISGHTALYWYRQSLGQGPEFLIYFQGTGAADDSGLPNDRFFAVRPEGSVSTLKIQRTERGDSAVYLCASSFQGPQDTQYFGPGTRLTVL.

The chain is built from TRBV5-6 and TRBJ2-3; maybe TRBD1 (6 bases). The V end was cut by 0 bases, the J end by 2 bases, with 10 bases between. Germline assignment: CDR1 SGHDT and CDR2 YYEEEE. The CDR3 extends over 15 amino acids. The CDR3 DNA follows: TGTGCCAGCAGCTTGGAGACAGGCAACACAGATACGCAGTATTTT. It translates to CASSLETGNTDTQYF.

This clone was counted between two and nine times. V gene TRBV11-3 combines with J gene TRBJ2-1, with TRBD1 identical over 10 bases. This CDR3 has 15 residues. The germline V gene has CDR1 SGHNT and CDR2 YENEEA. Trimming cost V 4 bases and J 7 bases; bases outside gene matches: 7. The CDR3 coding sequence is TGTGCCAGCAGCTGGGGACAGGGGCCCGAGAATGAGCAGTTCTTC. This encodes CASSWGQGPENEQFF.

The CDR3 region is CASSLGREGPGNEQFF. DNA for the CDR3: TGTGCCAGCAGCTTAGGGCGGGAGGGCCCGGGGAATGAGCAGTTCTTC. V and J are TRBV7-8 and TRBJ2-1, with 9 bases matching TRBD2. Germline trimming cut 1 base from V and 7 bases from J; bases unmatched to any gene: 8. This CDR3 has 16 amino acids. CDR1 SGHVS and CDR2 FQNEAQ come from the germline V gene. The variable domain in full, with the rest retrieved from reference TRBV7-8 and TRBJ2-1, is GAGVSQSPRYKVAKRGQDVALRCDPISGHVSLFWYQQALGQGPEFLTYFQNEAQLDKSGLPSDRFFAERPEGSVSTLKIQRTQQEDSAVYLCASSLGREGPGNEQFFGPGTRLTVL.

The chain recombines TRBV11-2 with TRBJ1-6; no firm D call. V shed 3 bases and J shed 6 bases, with 24 bases lying between them. CDR1 SGHAT and CDR2 FQNNGV come from the germline V gene. CDR3 length: 19 amino acids. Here the CDR3 reads CASSFPRTGVFISNSPLHF. CDR3 nucleotide sequence: TGTGCCAGCAGCTTCCCCCGGACGGGAGTGTTTATAAGTAATTCACCCCTCCACTTT. The entire variable domain, with the rest obtained from reference TRBV11-2 and TRBJ1-6, is as follows: EAGVAQSPRYKIIEKRQSVAFWCNPISGHATLYWYQQILGQGPKLLIQFQNNGVVDDSQLPKDRFSAERLKGVDSTLKIQPAKLEDSAVYLCASSFPRTGVFISNSPLHFGNGTRLTVT.

The V gene is TRBV5-4, the J gene TRBJ2-5; 8 bases fit TRBD1. Germline-derived CDR1 and CDR2 are SGHNT and YYREEE (reference sequence). The CDR3 has 16 amino acids. V lost 4 bases to trimming and J lost 5 bases; unmatched junction nucleotides: 13. CDR3 DNA sequence: TGTGCCAGCAGCCCGCCCGGGACAGGAGGTCGGGAGACCCAGTACTTC. Encoded protein: CASSPPGTGGRETQYF.

The genes are TRBV19 and TRBJ1-1; no clear D. CDR1 and CDR2 (germline): LNHDA, SQIVND (reference sequence). This CDR3 is built from 13 residues. The V and J ends lost 2 bases and 5 bases respectively, with 9 bases between them. The CDR3 region has the DNA TGTGCCAGTAGTATATTGACTCAAACTGAAGCTTTCTTT. Its protein product is CASSILTQTEAFF.

The chain has TRBV27 and TRBJ2-1; 7 positions match TRBD2. The CDR3 contains 13 residues. Germline values: CDR1 MNHEY, CDR2 SMNVEV (reference sequence). V dropped 1 base and J dropped 7; count of bases not matched to a gene: 1. In DNA, the CDR3 is TGTGCCAGCAGTTTATATAGCGGGAATGAGCAGTTCTTC. Protein: CASSLYSGNEQFF.

V is TRBV16 and J is TRBJ1-4; a possible D gene is TRBD1 (6 bases). Trimming left V 4 bases short and J 0 bases short, with 15 bases between. The length of the CDR3 is 17 residues. CDR1 is KGHSY and CDR2 is FQNENV in the germline V gene. The CDR3 DNA reads as TGTGCCAGCAGCCTCACAGGGCCCTGGGCAACTAATGAAAAACTGTTTTTT. It translates to CASSLTGPWATNEKLFF.

This sequence joins TRBV19 and TRBJ1-5, with no clear D. The CDR3 contains 13 residues. The ends were cut back, 8 bases at V and 6 bases at J, with 14 bases in the middle. Germline V gene sequence: CDR1 LNHDA, CDR2 SQIVND (reference sequence). As DNA, the CDR3 is TGTGCCAGTTCCGGACTGTATCTTCAGCCCCAGCATTTT. It codes for CASSGLYLQPQHF.

The gene calls are TRBV5-4 and TRBJ2-5, with 10 bases that match TRBD2. Germline CDR1 SGHNT, CDR2 YYREEE (reference sequence). This CDR3 region has 16 residues. V lost 3 bases, J lost 5 bases, and 10 bases stayed unmatched. As DNA, the CDR3 is TGTGCCAGCAGCTATCGGCTAGCGGGAGTGTTGGAGACCCAGTACTTC. Amino acid sequence: CASSYRLAGVLETQYF.

This clone was found a few times. The genes are TRBV7-4 and TRBJ1-1; D is possibly TRBD1 (5 bases). Trimming stripped 5 bases from V and 1 base from J, with 14 bases between. The length of the CDR3 is 15 residues. Germline lookup yields CDR1 SGHVT and CDR2 SQSDAQ. The CDR3, as DNA: TGTGCCAGCAGCCCTTGGGACTGGAAGAACACTGAAGCTTTCTTT. Translating it yields CASSPWDWKNTEAFF.